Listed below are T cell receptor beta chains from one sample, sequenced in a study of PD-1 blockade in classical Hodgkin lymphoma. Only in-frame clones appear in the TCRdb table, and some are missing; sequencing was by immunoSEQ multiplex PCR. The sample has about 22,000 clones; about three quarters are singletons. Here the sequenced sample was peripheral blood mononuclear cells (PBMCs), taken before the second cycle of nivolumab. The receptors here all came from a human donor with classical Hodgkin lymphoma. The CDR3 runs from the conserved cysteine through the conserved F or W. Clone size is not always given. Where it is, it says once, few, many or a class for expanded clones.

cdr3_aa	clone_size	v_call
CASSTTGSDGELFF	NA	TRBV18
CASSEWSSGDNEQFF	NA	TRBV25-1
CATSRDLPLPGAMLLQYF	NA	TRBV15
CASSDSVGAGYNEQFF	few	TRBV6-4
CASSQLAGGETQYF	NA	TRBV18
CASSLRGGVGSNQPQHF	NA	TRBV28
CASSLLGTLTGELFF	once	TRBV5-1
CASSQAKLAGQETQYF	NA	TRBV4-1
CASSYSRSREKLFF	NA	TRBV6-5
CASSFATGNGYTF	NA	TRBV27
CASRIEDRGVLSNQPQHF	NA	TRBV28
CASSLRSAANSYEQYF	NA	TRBV7-8
CASSESSGRGNTIYF	once	TRBV25-1
CASSARGTYEQYF	NA	TRBV19
CASSLSYNEGQSYEQYF	NA	TRBV11-3
CASSQDLGLAGDTDTQYF	NA	TRBV4-2
CASSRNGVDTDTQYF	NA	TRBV7-3
CASSFGNTIYF	NA	TRBV7-2
CASSPDTGGLLYSNQPQHF	NA	TRBV18
CASSIPDRGGQPQHF	NA	TRBV19
CACSLAGREETQYF	NA	TRBV30
CASSYSGSSNQPQHF	NA	TRBV6-6
CASSPEGNTIYF	few	TRBV6-1